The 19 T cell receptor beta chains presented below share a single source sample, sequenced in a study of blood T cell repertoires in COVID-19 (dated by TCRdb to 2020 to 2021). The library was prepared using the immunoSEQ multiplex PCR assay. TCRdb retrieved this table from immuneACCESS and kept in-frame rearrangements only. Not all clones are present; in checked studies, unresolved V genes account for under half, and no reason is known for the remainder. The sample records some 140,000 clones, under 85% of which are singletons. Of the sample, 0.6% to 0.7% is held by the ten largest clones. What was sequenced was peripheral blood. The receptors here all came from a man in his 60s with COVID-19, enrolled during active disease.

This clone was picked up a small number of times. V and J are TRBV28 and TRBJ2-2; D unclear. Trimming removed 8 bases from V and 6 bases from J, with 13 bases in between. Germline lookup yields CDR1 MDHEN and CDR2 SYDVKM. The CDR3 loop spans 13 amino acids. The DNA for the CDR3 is TGTGCCAGCTACCCTCAGGCCCCCGGGGAGCTGTTTTTT. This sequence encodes CASYPQAPGELFF.

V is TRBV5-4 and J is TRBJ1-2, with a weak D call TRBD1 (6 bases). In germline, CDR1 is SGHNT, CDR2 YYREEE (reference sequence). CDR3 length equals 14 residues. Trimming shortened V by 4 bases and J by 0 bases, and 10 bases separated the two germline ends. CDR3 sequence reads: CASSPGTSNYGYTF. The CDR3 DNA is TGTGCCAGCAGCCCGGGGACATCTAACTATGGCTACACCTTC.

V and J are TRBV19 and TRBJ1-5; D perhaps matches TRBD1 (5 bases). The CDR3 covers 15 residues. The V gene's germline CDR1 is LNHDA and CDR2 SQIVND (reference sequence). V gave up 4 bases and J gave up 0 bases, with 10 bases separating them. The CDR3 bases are TGTGCCAGTAGTAGGGCAGGGAATAGCAATCAGCCCCAGCATTTT. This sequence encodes CASSRAGNSNQPQHF.

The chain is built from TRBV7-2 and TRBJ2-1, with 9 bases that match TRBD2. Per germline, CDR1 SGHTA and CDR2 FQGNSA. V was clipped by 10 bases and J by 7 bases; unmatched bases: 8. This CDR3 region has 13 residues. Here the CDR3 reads CATTASGGNEQFF. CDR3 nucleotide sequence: TGTGCCACCACAGCCAGCGGGGGGAATGAGCAGTTCTTC. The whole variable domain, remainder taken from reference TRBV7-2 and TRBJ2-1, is GAGVSQSPSNKVTEKGKDVELRCDPISGHTALYWYRQSLGQGLEFLIYFQGNSAPDKSGLPSDRFSAERTGGSVSTLTIQRTQQEDSAVYLCATTASGGNEQFFGPGTRLTVL.

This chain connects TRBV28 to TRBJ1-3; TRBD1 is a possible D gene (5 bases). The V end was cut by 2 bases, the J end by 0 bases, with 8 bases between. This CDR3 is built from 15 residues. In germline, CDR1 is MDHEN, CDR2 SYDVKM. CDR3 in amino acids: CASSLAGISGNTIYF. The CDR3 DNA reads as TGTGCCAGCAGTTTAGCAGGGATCTCTGGAAACACCATATATTTT.

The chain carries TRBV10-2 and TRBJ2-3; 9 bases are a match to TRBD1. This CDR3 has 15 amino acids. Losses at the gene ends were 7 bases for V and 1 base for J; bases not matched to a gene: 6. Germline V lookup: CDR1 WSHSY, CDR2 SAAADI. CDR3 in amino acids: CASISRTGGTDTQYF. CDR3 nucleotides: TGCGCCAGCATCTCACGGACAGGGGGCACAGATACGCAGTATTTT.

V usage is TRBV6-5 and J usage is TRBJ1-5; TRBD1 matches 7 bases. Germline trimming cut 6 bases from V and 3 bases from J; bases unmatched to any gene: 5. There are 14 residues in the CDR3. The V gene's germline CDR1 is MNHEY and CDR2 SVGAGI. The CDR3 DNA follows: TGTGCCAGCAGGGACAGGCCCCCCAATCAGCCCCAGCATTTT. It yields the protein CASRDRPPNQPQHF.

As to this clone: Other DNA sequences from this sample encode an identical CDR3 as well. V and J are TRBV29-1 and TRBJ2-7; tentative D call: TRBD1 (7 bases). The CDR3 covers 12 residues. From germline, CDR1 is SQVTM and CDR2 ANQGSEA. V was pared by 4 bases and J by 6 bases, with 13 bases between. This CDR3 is CSVGLQGGEQYF. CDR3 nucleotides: TGCAGCGTTGGTCTCCAGGGGGGCGAGCAGTACTTC.

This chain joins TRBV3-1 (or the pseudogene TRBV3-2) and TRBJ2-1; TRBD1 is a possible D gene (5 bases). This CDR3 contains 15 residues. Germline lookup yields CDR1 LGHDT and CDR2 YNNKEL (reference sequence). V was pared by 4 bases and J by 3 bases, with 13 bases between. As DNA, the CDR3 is TGTGCCAGCAGCCCCGCCAGGGCGAGCTACAATGAGCAGTTCTTC. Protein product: CASSPARASYNEQFF.

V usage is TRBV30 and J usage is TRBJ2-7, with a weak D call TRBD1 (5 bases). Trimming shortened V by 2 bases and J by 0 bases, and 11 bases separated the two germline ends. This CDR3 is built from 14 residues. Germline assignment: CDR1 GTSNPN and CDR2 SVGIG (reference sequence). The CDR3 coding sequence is TGTGCCTGGAGTAAGGGGATACTCTCCTACGAGCAGTACTTC. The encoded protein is CAWSKGILSYEQYF.

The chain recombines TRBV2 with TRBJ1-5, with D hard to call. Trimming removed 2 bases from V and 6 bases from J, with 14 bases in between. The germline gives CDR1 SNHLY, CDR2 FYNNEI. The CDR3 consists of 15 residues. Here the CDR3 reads CASSEKTEIGQPQHF. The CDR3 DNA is TGTGCCAGCAGTGAAAAGACGGAGATCGGTCAGCCCCAGCATTTT.

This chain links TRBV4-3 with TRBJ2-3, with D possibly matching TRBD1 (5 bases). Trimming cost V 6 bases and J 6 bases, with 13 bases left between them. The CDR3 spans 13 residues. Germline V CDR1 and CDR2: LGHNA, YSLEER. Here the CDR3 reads CASSTGFLDTQYF. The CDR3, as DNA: TGCGCCAGCAGTACAGGATTTCTGGATACGCAGTATTTT.

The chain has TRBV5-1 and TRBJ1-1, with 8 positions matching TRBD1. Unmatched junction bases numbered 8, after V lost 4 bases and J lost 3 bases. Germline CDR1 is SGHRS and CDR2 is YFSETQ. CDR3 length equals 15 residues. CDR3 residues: CASSERQGFDTEAFF. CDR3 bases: TGCGCCAGCAGCGAAAGACAGGGGTTTGACACTGAAGCTTTCTTT.

The CDR3, as DNA: TGTGCCAGCAGTTTCGGACAGGAGAACACTGAAGCTTTCTTT. Protein sequence: CASSFGQENTEAFF. The chain has TRBV6-6 and TRBJ1-1, with 7 bases fitting TRBD1. The germline CDR1 and CDR2 sequences are MNHNY and SVGAGI (reference sequence). There are 14 residues in the CDR3. V dropped 4 bases and J dropped 1; count of bases not matched to a gene: 3.

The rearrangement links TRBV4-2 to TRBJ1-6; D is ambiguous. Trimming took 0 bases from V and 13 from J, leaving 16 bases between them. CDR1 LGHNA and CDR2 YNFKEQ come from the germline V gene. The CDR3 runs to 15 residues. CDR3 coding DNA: TGTGCCAGCAGCCAAGATCACGGCGGCATCGCTCCCCTCCACTTT. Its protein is CASSQDHGGIAPLHF.

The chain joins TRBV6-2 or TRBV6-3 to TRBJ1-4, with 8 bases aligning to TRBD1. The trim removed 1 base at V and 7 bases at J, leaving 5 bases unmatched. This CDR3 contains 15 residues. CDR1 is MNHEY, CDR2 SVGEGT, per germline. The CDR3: CASSYFGQGGEKLFF. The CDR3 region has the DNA TGTGCCAGCAGTTACTTCGGACAGGGCGGTGAAAAACTGTTTTTT.

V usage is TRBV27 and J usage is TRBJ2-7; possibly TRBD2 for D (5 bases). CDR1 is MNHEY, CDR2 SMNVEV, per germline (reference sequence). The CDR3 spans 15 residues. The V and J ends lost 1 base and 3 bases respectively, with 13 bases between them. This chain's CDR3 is CASSLYPRGGYEQYF. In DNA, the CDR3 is TGTGCCAGCAGTTTATACCCAAGAGGAGGCTACGAGCAGTACTTC.

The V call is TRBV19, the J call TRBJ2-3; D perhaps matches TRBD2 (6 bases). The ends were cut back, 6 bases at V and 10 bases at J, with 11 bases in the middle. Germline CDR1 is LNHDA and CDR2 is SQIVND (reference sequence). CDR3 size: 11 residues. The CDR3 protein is CASSRGIAQYF. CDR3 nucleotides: TGTGCCAGTAGCCGGGGGATCGCGCAGTATTTT.

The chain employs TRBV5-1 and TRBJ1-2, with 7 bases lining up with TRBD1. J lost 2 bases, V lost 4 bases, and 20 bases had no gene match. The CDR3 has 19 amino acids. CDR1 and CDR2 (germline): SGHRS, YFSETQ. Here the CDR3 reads CASSTVPDSRDSENYGYTF. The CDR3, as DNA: TGCGCCAGCAGCACGGTCCCCGACTCCCGGGACAGCGAAAACTATGGCTACACCTTC.